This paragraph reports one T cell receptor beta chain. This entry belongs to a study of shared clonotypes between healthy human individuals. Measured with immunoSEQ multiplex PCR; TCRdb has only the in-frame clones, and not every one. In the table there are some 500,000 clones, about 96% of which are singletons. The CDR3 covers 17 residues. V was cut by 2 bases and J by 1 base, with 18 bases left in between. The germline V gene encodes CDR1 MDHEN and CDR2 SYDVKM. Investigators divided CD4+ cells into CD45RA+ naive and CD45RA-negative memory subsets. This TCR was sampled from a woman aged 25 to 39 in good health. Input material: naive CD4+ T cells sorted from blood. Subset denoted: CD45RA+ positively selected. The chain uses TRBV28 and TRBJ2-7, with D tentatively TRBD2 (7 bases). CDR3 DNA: TGTGCCAGCAGTTTAGGGCTGGGGGCTAGCGGTTCCTACGAGCAGTACTTC. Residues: CASSLGLGASGSYEQYF.